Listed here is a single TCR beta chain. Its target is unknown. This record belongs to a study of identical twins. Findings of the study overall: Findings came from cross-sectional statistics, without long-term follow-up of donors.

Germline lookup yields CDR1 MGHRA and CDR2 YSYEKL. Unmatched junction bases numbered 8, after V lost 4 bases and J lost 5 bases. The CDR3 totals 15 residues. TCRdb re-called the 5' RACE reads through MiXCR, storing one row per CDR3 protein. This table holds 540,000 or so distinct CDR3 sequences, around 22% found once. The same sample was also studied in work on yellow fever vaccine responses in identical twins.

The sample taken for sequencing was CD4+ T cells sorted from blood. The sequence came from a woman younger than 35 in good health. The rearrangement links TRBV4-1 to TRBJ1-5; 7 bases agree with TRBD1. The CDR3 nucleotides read TGCGCCAGCAGCCGACAGGGTACCCAGGATCAGCCCCAGCATTTT. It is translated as CASSRQGTQDQPQHF.